Here is one T cell receptor (beta chain) with its context. The junction had 9 bases not matched to a gene; V was cut back by 0 bases and J by 4 bases. Germline V gene sequence: CDR1 MGHRA, CDR2 YSYEKL. The CDR3 consists of 17 residues. The data stem from a study of blood T cell repertoires in COVID-19. Study background: Sample material is recorded as cDNA or gDNA derived from T cells, B-cell-depleted T cells, or PBMCs.

Seattle patients were enrolled during active infection and followed longitudinally. Here immunoSEQ multiplex PCR was the method, and the copy in TCRdb shows in-frame clones only, minus some. The sample contains some 120,000 clones, roughly nine tenths of which appear only once. Sequences were obtained from peripheral blood. This TCR came from a man aged 55 to 70 with COVID-19, enrolled during active disease. The V and J genes are TRBV4-1 and TRBJ2-5; 9 nucleotides agree with TRBD2. The CDR3 nucleotides read TGCGCCAGCAGCCAAGAAAATCGCGGGAGGGCCCCAGAGACCCAGTACTTC. Amino acids: CASSQENRGRAPETQYF.